Here is one T cell receptor beta chain with its context. No antigen is known for it. TCRdb's copy holds only in-frame clones and misses some; the assay was immunoSEQ multiplex PCR. The sample contains approximately 49,000 clones, 81% of which appear only once. These data belong to a study of OX40 agonist ivuxolimab in advanced cancers. About the study: Administration of intravenous ivuxolimab to patients occurred every 2 weeks at 0.01 to 10 mg/kg. Three patients, one with hepatocellular carcinoma and two with cutaneous melanoma, responded partially. Overall study results and limits: Averaging showed that CD8+ T cells had more expanded clones than CD4+ did.

The CDR3 is 13 residues long. Germline CDR1 SGHRS, CDR2 YFSETQ. Trimming cost V 1 base and J 2 bases, with 7 bases left between them. Source: CD4+ or CD8+ T cells sorted from blood, taken in a trial of the OX40 agonist ivuxolimab. This TCR was sampled from an adult with an advanced solid tumor such as melanoma, head and neck, liver or kidney cancer. V is TRBV5-1 and J is TRBJ2-7; D is possibly TRBD2 (5 bases). The CDR3 loop reads CASSLTGTYEQYF. CDR3 in DNA: TGCGCCAGCAGCTTGACCGGGACCTACGAGCAGTACTTC. The entire variable domain, with the rest obtained from reference TRBV5-1 and TRBJ2-7, is as follows: KAGVTQTPRYLIKTRGQQVTLSCSPISGHRSVSWYQQTPGQGLQFLFEYFSETQRNKGNFPGRFSGRQFSNSRSEMNVSTLELGDSALYLCASSLTGTYEQYFGPGTRLTVT.